The 21 T cell receptor beta chains given below trace back to one sample, sequenced in a study of CD8 T cells in ankylosing spondylitis. TCRdb itself ran the 5' RACE reads through MiXCR, one entry per CDR3 protein. This sample has 150,000 to 200,000 distinct CDR3 sequences; around 19% occur once, and the top ten carry approximately 7.6%. Sequenced input: blood, either unsorted or a sorted T cell fraction (not recorded which). These receptor sequences come from a male donor with ankylosing spondylitis or in good health (not recorded which).

This clonotype showed up just a few times. The rearrangement links TRBV23-1 to TRBJ2-7, with D perhaps TRBD2 (5 bases). TRBV23-1 is an ORF; its function is uncertain. The CDR3 has 21 amino acids. Trimming stripped 2 bases from V and 0 bases from J, with 29 bases between. The CDR3: CASSQRCGRLSFMPLSYEQYF. CDR3 sequence (DNA): TGCGCCAGCAGTCAACGTTGTGGCAGACTATCATTTATGCCCCTCTCCTACGAGCAGTACTTC.

Only a few counts were recorded for this clonotype. The chain uses TRBV11-2 and TRBJ2-1; 9 bases map to TRBD2. V was clipped by 5 bases and J by 7 bases; unmatched bases: 12. Germline V CDR1 and CDR2: SGHAT, FQNNGV. There are 16 residues in the CDR3. DNA for the CDR3: TGTGCCAGCAGCCCCCGATTGGGCGGGAGGGCAAATGAGCAGTTCTTC. It encodes CASSPRLGGRANEQFF.

This clonotype was observed many times. The rearrangement links TRBV5-1 to TRBJ2-5; D perhaps matches TRBD2 (5 bases). Germline loops: CDR1 SGHRS, CDR2 YFSETQ. The CDR3 loop spans 16 amino acids. The germline V and J ends were trimmed by 1 base and 3 bases, with 16 bases remaining between them. CDR3 sequence reads: CASSLNGGLPKETQYF. The CDR3 DNA is TGCGCCAGCAGCTTGAATGGCGGGCTGCCCAAAGAGACCCAGTACTTC.

This clonotype has ten or more counts. This chain uses TRBV15 with TRBJ2-7, with D possibly matching TRBD1 (5 bases). The CDR3 length is 15 residues. The germline V gene has CDR1 LNHNV and CDR2 YYDKDF (reference sequence). Trimming took off 0 bases at V and 2 bases at J, with 11 bases between the two ends. Here the CDR3 reads CATSRDPLTAYEQYF. CDR3 in DNA: TGTGCCACCAGCAGAGATCCTTTGACAGCCTACGAGCAGTACTTC.

This clonotype was observed a few times. The chain recombines TRBV6-5 with TRBJ2-1, with D possibly TRBD2 on 6 matching bases. Germline lookup yields CDR1 MNHEY and CDR2 SVGAGI. The CDR3 loop spans 15 amino acids. Trimming took 2 bases from V and 10 from J, leaving 18 bases between them. CDR3 in amino acids: CASSYRGTVAPEQFF. CDR3 nucleotide sequence: TGTGCCAGCAGTTACCGCGGGACCGTCGCCCCCGAGCAGTTCTTC.

This chain links TRBV5-1 with TRBJ2-3, with D perhaps matching TRBD1 (5 bases). This CDR3 contains 11 residues. The V gene's germline CDR1 is SGHRS and CDR2 YFSETQ. V dropped 7 bases and J dropped 8 bases, with 11 bases sitting between them. The CDR3, as DNA: TGCGCCAGCCAGGGCGGACCTACGCAGTATTTT. This gives the protein CASQGGPTQYF.

This clonotype was counted at least ten times. The chain recombines TRBV20-1 with TRBJ1-2; possible D gene TRBD1, 5 bases. The CDR3 spans 16 residues. Per germline, CDR1 DFQATT and CDR2 SNEGSKA (reference sequence). With 3 bases removed from V and 1 base from J, the gap between germline ends came to 18 bases. CDR3: CSARRGGLRLNYGYTF. The CDR3 DNA follows: TGCAGTGCTAGGCGGGGCGGGCTGAGGCTTAACTATGGCTACACCTTC.

This clonotype has a count of ten or more. This chain joins TRBV3-1 and TRBJ2-5; no clear D gene. This CDR3 comprises 12 residues. Trimming stripped 1 base from V and 1 base from J, with 1 base between. Per germline, CDR1 LGHDT and CDR2 YNNKEL (reference sequence). The CDR3 DNA follows: TGTGCCAGCAGCCAAGTCCAAGAGACCCAGTACTTC. It yields the protein CASSQVQETQYF.

This clonotype showed up many times. The rearrangement joins TRBV5-1 to TRBJ2-5, with TRBD1 matching over 7 bases. In germline, CDR1 is SGHRS, CDR2 YFSETQ. V lost 2 bases, J lost 5 bases, and 9 bases stayed unmatched. The CDR3 sequence is 15 residues long. DNA of the CDR3: TGCGCCAGCAGCTTCGGACAGGCCGGCGGGGAGACCCAGTACTTC. Translation: CASSFGQAGGETQYF.

This clonotype appeared a few times. This may stem from a read error, because a much larger clone lies one nucleotide away. V gene TRBV12-3 or TRBV12-4 combines with J gene TRBJ2-2; 8 nucleotides align to TRBD2. The CDR3 runs 19 residues. Here the CDR3 reads CTSSLGVWPGGPNTGELFF. The CDR3 region has the DNA TGTACCAGCAGTTTAGGGGTATGGCCGGGAGGGCCAAACACCGGGGAGCTGTTTTTT.

This clonotype was seen many times. J is TRBJ2-1 and V is TRBV5-1, with TRBD2 as a possible D gene (5 bases). V lost 4 bases and J 0 bases, leaving 11 bases between the germline ends. CDR3 length equals 15 residues. Germline V gene sequence: CDR1 SGHRS, CDR2 YFSETQ. The CDR3 loop reads CASSPSRGSYNEQFF. The DNA of the CDR3 is TGCGCCAGCAGCCCGTCTCGGGGCTCCTACAATGAGCAGTTCTTC.

This clonotype showed up just a few times. The chain links TRBV5-1 to TRBJ2-7; 12 bases map to TRBD2. This CDR3 has 13 amino acids. Germline V gene data show CDR1 as SGHRS and CDR2 as YFSETQ. Unmatched junction bases numbered 4, after V lost 0 bases and J lost 12 bases. The CDR3 bases are TGCGCCAGCAGCTTGGGACTAGCGGGGGATTTGTACTTC. Its translation is CASSLGLAGDLYF.

This clonotype showed up many times. The chain uses TRBV6-5 and TRBJ1-4, with D unclear. Germline V gene data show CDR1 as MNHEY and CDR2 as SVGAGI. The CDR3 runs 12 residues. V lost 5 bases, J lost 8 bases, and 9 bases lay in between. The CDR3 DNA sequence: TGTGCCAGCAGTGACGGAGGAGAAAAACTGTTTTTT. Its translation: CASSDGGEKLFF.

This clonotype has at least ten counts. The chain recombines TRBV5-5 with TRBJ1-5, with no clear D. V gave up 1 base and J gave up 0 bases, with 8 bases separating them. This CDR3 has 15 amino acids. The germline gives CDR1 SGHKS, CDR2 YYEKEE (reference sequence). CDR3 nucleotides: TGTGCCAGCAGCTTGATGGAAAATAGCAATCAGCCCCAGCATTTT. Amino acid sequence: CASSLMENSNQPQHF. Variable domain in full (rest from reference TRBV5-5 and TRBJ1-5): DAGVTQSPTHLIKTRGQQVTLRCSPISGHKSVSWYQQVLGQGPQFIFQYYEKEERGRGNFPDRFSARQFPNYSSELNVNALLLGDSALYLCASSLMENSNQPQHFGDGTRLSIL.

Of note for this clonotype: A much bigger clone sits one base away, suggesting this may be a read error. The chain carries TRBV3-1 and TRBJ2-2, with D perhaps given as TRBD1 or TRBD2 (6 bases each). The CDR3 length is 18 residues. Germline CDR1 and CDR2: LGHDT and YNNKEL (reference sequence). The CDR3 protein is CTSSFRGRGLLFTGELFF. DNA of the CDR3: TGTACCAGCAGTTTCAGGGGCAGGGGACTTCTTTTTACCGGGGAGCTGTTTTTT.

In its sample, this clonotype was seen many times. The chain carries TRBV28 and TRBJ2-7, with a possible D match to TRBD1 (7 bases). With 5 bases removed from V and 7 bases from J, the gap between germline ends came to 21 bases. The CDR3 loop spans 15 amino acids. Germline V gene data show CDR1 as MDHEN and CDR2 as SYDVKM. The CDR3 DNA follows: TGTGCCAGCAGTCCCATAGACAGGGAGGTAGGGGAGCAGTACTTC. It codes for CASSPIDREVGEQYF.

This sequence joins TRBV5-1 and TRBJ2-1; D call uncertain. Germline V gives CDR1 SGHRS, CDR2 YFSETQ. V shed 2 bases and J shed 5 bases, with 5 bases lying between them. This CDR3 is 12 amino acids long. The CDR3 sequence: CASSFGHNEQFF. CDR3 sequence (DNA): TGCGCCAGCAGCTTCGGCCACAATGAGCAGTTCTTC.

This clonotype was counted ten times or more. The rearrangement uses TRBV29-1 and TRBJ1-1; TRBD1 is a possible D gene (6 bases). V was cut by 4 bases and J by 4 bases, with 7 bases left in between. CDR3 length equals 11 residues. Germline V gene lookup returns CDR1 SQVTM and CDR2 ANQGSEA. DNA of the CDR3: TGCAGCGTTGCAGGGGCCACTGAAGCTTTCTTT. Protein: CSVAGATEAFF. Full variable domain (rest looked up from reference TRBV29-1 and TRBJ1-1): SAVISQKPSRDICQRGTSLTIQCQVDSQVTMMFWYRQQPGQSLTLIATANQGSEATYESGFVIDKFPISRPNLTFSTLTVSNMSPEDSSIYLCSVAGATEAFFGQGTRLTVV.

The count of this clonotype is one. The rearrangement uses TRBV5-4 and TRBJ2-7; 7 bases fit TRBD2. The CDR3 has 14 amino acids. After removal of 4 bases from V and 5 bases from J, the junction contained 9 bases not matched to a gene. Per the germline V gene, CDR1 is SGHNT and CDR2 is YYREEE (reference sequence). The CDR3 loop reads CASSPWGGPNEQYF. The CDR3 nucleotides are TGTGCCAGCAGCCCCTGGGGAGGGCCAAACGAGCAGTACTTC.

This clonotype was seen repeatedly, ten times or more. The chain couples TRBV12-3 or TRBV12-4 to TRBJ2-3; perhaps TRBD2 as D (6 bases). V lost 8 bases to trimming and J lost 1 base, with 10 bases between them. The CDR3 covers 13 residues. CDR3 residues: CASRQRGTDTQYF. For the CDR3, the DNA is TGTGCCAGCCGGCAGCGGGGCACAGATACGCAGTATTTT.

This clonotype has ten or more counts. V is TRBV24-1 and J is TRBJ2-2, with 7 bases that match TRBD2. V lost 3 bases, J lost 1 base, and 10 bases stayed unmatched. Germline V gives CDR1 KGHDR, CDR2 SFDVKD. The CDR3 length is 18 residues. Here the CDR3 DNA reads TGTGCCACCAGTGATCCCCCCTCTAGCGGAAGGAACACCGGGGAGCTGTTTTTT. As protein: CATSDPPSSGRNTGELFF.